These 20 T cell receptor beta chains were sequenced from one sample in a study of cytomegalovirus exposure and HLA in healthy donors. PCR involved 60 Vbeta and 13 Jbeta primers. TCRdb's table, derived via immunoSEQ multiplex PCR, lists solely in-frame clones and lacks some. The profile shows more than 100,000 clones, roughly 71% of them singletons. The sample consisted of PBMCs. These receptors were taken from a woman in her thirties or forties in good health and CMV-seronegative.

The chain combines TRBV5-1 with TRBJ2-1; the match to TRBD2 covers 15 bases. In germline, CDR1 is SGHRS, CDR2 YFSETQ. This CDR3 comprises 15 residues. V lost 3 bases and J lost 7; bases outside the gene matches: 2. DNA for the CDR3: TGCGCCAGCAGCTGGACTAGCGGGGGGGCGAATGAGCAGTTCTTC. Translated: CASSWTSGGANEQFF. The full variable domain, in which reference TRBV5-1 and TRBJ2-1 provide the parts outside the CDR3, is KAGVTQTPRYLIKTRGQQVTLSCSPISGHRSVSWYQQTPGQGLQFLFEYFSETQRNKGNFPGRFSGRQFSNSRSEMNVSTLELGDSALYLCASSWTSGGANEQFFGPGTRLTVL.

CDR3 nucleotide sequence: TGTGCCAGCAGCGACACAGGGAGAAACACTGAAGCTTTCTTT. Translation: CASSDTGRNTEAFF. The rearrangement uses TRBV6-5 and TRBJ1-1, with a weak D call TRBD1 (6 bases). Looked up from germline, CDR1 is MNHEY and CDR2 is SVGAGI. V lost 6 bases and J 2 bases, leaving 13 bases between the germline ends. There are 14 residues in the CDR3.

The chain links TRBV27 to TRBJ2-2; 8 bases match TRBD2. Germline CDR1 MNHEY, CDR2 SMNVEV (reference sequence). The CDR3 runs 15 residues. J was trimmed by 5 bases and V by 6 bases; bases with no gene match: 8. The CDR3 nucleotides are TGTGCCAGCAGCACCCCGGGCGGGGGGACCGGGGAGCTGTTTTTT. The encoded protein is CASSTPGGGTGELFF.

The V gene is TRBV1, the J gene TRBJ2-2; the table's D call, TRBD2, has no DNA check behind it. TRBV1 is an annotated pseudogene. CDR3 size: 13 residues. CDR3 in amino acids: CTSSQDRGGELFF. The CDR3 nucleotides are TGCACCAGCAGCCAAGATCGCGGCGGGGAGCTGTTTTTT.

The V call is TRBV28, the J call TRBJ1-5; D may be TRBD1 (5 bases). CDR3 length: 15 amino acids. Germline assignment: CDR1 MDHEN and CDR2 SYDVKM. The germline V and J ends were trimmed by 3 bases and 2 bases, with 11 bases remaining between them. CDR3 DNA sequence: TGTGCCAGCAGTTTTTGGGTAGGGGGCAATCAGCCCCAGCATTTT. Translating it yields CASSFWVGGNQPQHF. Variable domain in full (rest from reference TRBV28 and TRBJ1-5): DVKVTQSSRYLVKRTGEKVFLECVQDMDHENMFWYRQDPGLGLRLIYFSYDVKMKEKGDIPEGYSVSREKKERFSLILESASTNQTSMYLCASSFWVGGNQPQHFGDGTRLSIL.

This chain joins TRBV5-1 and TRBJ1-4; TRBD1 matches 7 bases. V shed 4 bases and J 0 bases; nucleotides not matched to a gene: 6. In germline, CDR1 is SGHRS, CDR2 YFSETQ. The CDR3 covers 16 residues. DNA of the CDR3: TGCGCCAGCAGCCCCAGACAGGGCGCAACTAATGAAAAACTGTTTTTT. It yields the protein CASSPRQGATNEKLFF. The full variable domain, completed using reference TRBV5-1 and TRBJ1-4, is KAGVTQTPRYLIKTRGQQVTLSCSPISGHRSVSWYQQTPGQGLQFLFEYFSETQRNKGNFPGRFSGRQFSNSRSEMNVSTLELGDSALYLCASSPRQGATNEKLFFGSGTQLSVL.

The chain carries TRBV5-1 and TRBJ2-5, with 9 bases lining up with TRBD1. The CDR3 length is 16 residues. V dropped 4 bases and J dropped 5; count of bases not matched to a gene: 12. In germline, CDR1 is SGHRS, CDR2 YFSETQ. Here the CDR3 reads CASSKWTGAGEETQYF. CDR3 sequence (DNA): TGCGCCAGCAGCAAATGGACAGGGGCTGGCGAGGAGACCCAGTACTTC.

J is TRBJ2-5 and V is TRBV7-2; 11 nucleotides line up with TRBD2. This CDR3 comprises 16 residues. Trimming removed 1 base from V and 1 base from J; junction bases left unmatched: 2. CDR1 is SGHTA and CDR2 is FQGNSA in the germline V gene. The CDR3 loop reads CASSLGLAGTQETQYF. The CDR3 DNA follows: TGTGCCAGCAGCTTAGGACTAGCGGGGACCCAAGAGACCCAGTACTTC.

The rearrangement joins TRBV25-1 to TRBJ1-2, with D possibly matching TRBD1 (6 bases). The CDR3 totals 14 residues. The germline V gene encodes CDR1 MGHDK and CDR2 SYGVNS. V lost 3 bases to trimming and J lost 3 bases, with 11 bases between them. CDR3 sequence (DNA): TGTGCCAGCAGTGACGGGGGGCTTTACTATGGCTACACCTTC. This gives the protein CASSDGGLYYGYTF.

V usage is TRBV6-1 and J usage is TRBJ1-1, with 7 nucleotides matching TRBD1. Germline lookup yields CDR1 MNHNS and CDR2 SASEGT. This CDR3 contains 17 residues. Trimming cost V 3 bases and J 4 bases; bases outside gene matches: 14. The CDR3 DNA sequence: TGTGCCAGCAGTGATAGATGGGGGCGACAGGGCGGCACTGAAGCTTTCTTT. Protein: CASSDRWGRQGGTEAFF.

The gene calls are TRBV5-3 and TRBJ2-3, with D possibly TRBD2 on 5 matching bases. Being an ORF, TRBV5-3 has a function that is uncertain. Deletions cut 4 bases from V and 1 base from J, with 13 bases between. CDR3 size: 15 residues. DNA of the CDR3: TGTGCCAGAAGCCCTCAACTAGGCGGCACAGATACGCAGTATTTT. Translating gives CARSPQLGGTDTQYF.

The rearrangement uses TRBV2 and TRBJ2-5; the match to TRBD2 covers 7 bases. The ends lost 3 bases at V and 3 bases at J; junction bases unmatched: 7. The CDR3 is made up of 15 amino acids. The germline gives CDR1 SNHLY, CDR2 FYNNEI. The CDR3 region is CASSEVAGREETQYF. DNA of the CDR3: TGTGCCAGCAGTGAGGTGGCGGGGAGGGAAGAGACCCAGTACTTC.

This clone was recorded only once. This chain links TRBV6-6 with TRBJ1-5; no reliable D call. This CDR3 region has 11 residues. V was shortened by 6 bases and J by 6 bases, with 6 bases between the two germline ends. Germline CDR1 is MNHNY and CDR2 is SVGAGI (reference sequence). The CDR3 spells CASSFGQPQHF. CDR3 coding DNA: TGTGCCAGCAGCTTCGGTCAGCCCCAGCATTTT.

The chain uses TRBV18 and TRBJ1-2, with D possibly being TRBD1 (6 bases). Trimming stripped 4 bases from V and 5 bases from J, with 20 bases between. The CDR3 extends over 16 amino acids. Germline V lookup: CDR1 KGHSH, CDR2 LQKENI. The CDR3 reads CASSLSIGTQLYGYTF. The CDR3 coding sequence is TGTGCCAGCTCACTATCAATCGGGACACAACTTTATGGCTACACCTTC.

This clone has more than one count but fewer than ten. The chain joins TRBV6-4 to TRBJ2-1; TRBD2 aligns across 8 bases. The CDR3 totals 15 residues. Germline assignment: CDR1 MRHNA and CDR2 SNTAGT. J lost 3 bases, V lost 4 bases, and 5 bases had no gene match. The CDR3 loop is CASSAGRGDYNEQFF. The CDR3 nucleotides are TGTGCCAGCAGTGCGGGGCGGGGGGACTACAATGAGCAGTTCTTC.

A single count supports this clone. CDR3 DNA sequence: TGCGCCAGCAGCTTTCTGACAGTCGCGAACACCGGGGAGCTGTTTTTT. Encoded protein: CASSFLTVANTGELFF. This sequence joins TRBV5-1 and TRBJ2-2; the D gene is possibly TRBD1 (5 bases). This CDR3 region has 16 residues. Per germline, CDR1 SGHRS and CDR2 YFSETQ. The germline V and J ends were trimmed by 2 bases and 0 bases, with 11 bases remaining between them.

The chain is built from TRBV7-9 and TRBJ2-1, with 8 positions matching TRBD2. With V trimmed by 4 bases and J by 0 bases, 8 bases remained unmatched. The CDR3 runs 17 residues. The germline CDR1 and CDR2 sequences are SEHNR and FQNEAQ (reference sequence). The CDR3 region has the DNA TGTGCCAGCAGCTCCACAGCGGGGGCCACCTCCTACAATGAGCAGTTCTTC. Translated: CASSSTAGATSYNEQFF.

This clone has just a few counts. V gene TRBV7-6 combines with J gene TRBJ2-7; D is unclear. CDR3 length equals 14 residues. Looked up from germline, CDR1 is SGHVS and CDR2 is FNYEAQ. Trimming stripped 4 bases from V and 0 bases from J, with 10 bases between. CDR3 region: CASSSMTYSYEQYF. The CDR3 region has the DNA TGTGCCAGCAGCTCGATGACATACTCCTACGAGCAGTACTTC.

J is TRBJ2-7 and V is TRBV15; TRBD2 agrees at 8 bases. Unmatched junction bases numbered 0, after V lost 2 bases and J lost 0 bases. CDR1 and CDR2 (germline): LNHNV, YYDKDF (reference sequence). The CDR3 totals 14 residues. CDR3 sequence reads: CATSRLAGSYEQYF. The CDR3 DNA sequence: TGTGCCACCAGCAGACTAGCGGGCTCCTACGAGCAGTACTTC.

The chain couples TRBV4-3 to TRBJ1-5; no firm D call. The length of the CDR3 is 14 residues. V was pared by 0 bases and J by 6 bases, with 9 bases between. Germline CDR1 is LGHNA and CDR2 is YSLEER. The CDR3 bases are TGCGCCAGCAGCCAAGAAACAGTCTCTCAGCCCCAGCATTTT. This codes for CASSQETVSQPQHF.